This T cell receptor beta chain appears in the sequencing data of a study of blood T cell repertoires in COVID-19. Overall study context: Sample material is recorded as cDNA or gDNA derived from T cells, B-cell-depleted T cells, or PBMCs.

The table came from immunoSEQ multiplex PCR; TCRdb's copy has only in-frame clones and leaves some out. The data show fewer than 450,000 clones, around 88% seen once. In Seattle, patients joined the study during active infection and were tracked longitudinally. The sequencing sample was made of peripheral blood. This clonotype was sampled from a woman aged 50 to 60 with COVID-19, enrolled during active disease.

The CDR3, as DNA: TGTGCCAGCAGAGGGAGGGATGAAGCTTTCTTT. Translating gives CASRGRDEAFF. The V call is TRBV6-5, the J call TRBJ1-1, with D uncertain. CDR1 and CDR2 from the germline V gene are MNHEY and SVGAGI. The length of the CDR3 is 11 residues. V lost 6 bases and J 7 bases, leaving 9 bases between the germline ends.